The 17 T cell receptor beta chains presented below share a single source sample, sequenced in a study of blood T cell repertoires in COVID-19. Method: immunoSEQ multiplex PCR; TCRdb's copy keeps in-frame clones and lacks some. This sample yields 100,000 to 150,000 clones, of which around four fifths are seen a single time; roughly 12% belongs to the top ten. Sequenced sample: peripheral blood. The receptors shown here come from a man in his sixties with acute or convalescent COVID-19.

The CDR3 sequence: CASRLELNSPLHF. CDR3 coding DNA: TGTGCCAGCAGATTAGAACTAAATTCACCCCTCCACTTT. This chain connects TRBV6-5 to TRBJ1-6; no firm D call. Germline V CDR1 and CDR2: MNHEY, SVGAGI. There are 13 residues in the CDR3. V was cut by 6 bases and J by 7 bases, with 10 bases left in between.

The chain recombines TRBV6-2 or TRBV6-3 with TRBJ2-3; 8 bases line up with TRBD2. The CDR3 is 14 residues long. Unmatched junction bases numbered 4, after V lost 2 bases and J lost 6 bases. Germline assignment: CDR1 MNHEY and CDR2 SVGEGT. CDR3 residues: CASSYREGPDTQYF. The CDR3 DNA reads TGTGCCAGCAGTTACCGGGAGGGCCCGGATACGCAGTATTTT.

The chain uses TRBV28 and TRBJ2-6; D might be TRBD2 (6 bases). The CDR3 length is 16 residues. Per germline, CDR1 MDHEN and CDR2 SYDVKM. The germline V and J ends were trimmed by 3 bases and 3 bases, with 12 bases remaining between them. The CDR3 reads CASSLSRRVGANVLTF. CDR3 DNA sequence: TGTGCCAGCAGTTTGAGTCGGAGGGTTGGGGCCAACGTCCTGACTTTC.

In its sample, this clone was seen once. The chain combines TRBV7-8 with TRBJ2-2; tentatively, D is TRBD1 (6 bases). The CDR3 spans 16 residues. The V gene's germline CDR1 is SGHVS and CDR2 FQNEAQ. V dropped 2 bases and J dropped 7 bases, with 17 bases sitting between them. CDR3 nucleotide sequence: TGTGCCAGCAGCTTAACCGGGACATGGGTGAACGGGGAGCTGTTTTTT. Translation: CASSLTGTWVNGELFF. The full variable domain, with the rest looked up from reference TRBV7-8 and TRBJ2-2, is GAGVSQSPRYKVAKRGQDVALRCDPISGHVSLFWYQQALGQGPEFLTYFQNEAQLDKSGLPSDRFFAERPEGSVSTLKIQRTQQEDSAVYLCASSLTGTWVNGELFFGEGSRLTVL.

V and J are TRBV6-2 or TRBV6-3 and TRBJ2-5; 13 bases line up with TRBD2. Germline values: CDR1 MNHEY, CDR2 SVGEGT. The V and J ends lost 6 bases and 7 bases, in that order; junction bases with no gene match: 11. The CDR3 covers 16 residues. CDR3 in DNA: TGTGCCAGCAGCCAAGGACTAGCGGGAGCTTGGGGGACCCAGTACTTC. Protein sequence: CASSQGLAGAWGTQYF.

The J gene is TRBJ2-3, the V gene TRBV5-1; the match to TRBD2 covers 7 bases. The CDR3 consists of 15 residues. Germline CDR1 SGHRS, CDR2 YFSETQ. V shed 2 bases, J shed 4 bases, and the junction held 7 bases outside the gene matches. The CDR3 here is CASSFGTGRADTQYF. DNA of the CDR3: TGCGCCAGCAGCTTTGGGACTGGGAGGGCAGATACGCAGTATTTT.

This chain links TRBV2 with TRBJ1-5; D ambiguous. CDR3 length equals 14 residues. Germline V gene lookup returns CDR1 SNHLY and CDR2 FYNNEI. Trimming left V 5 bases short and J 1 base short, with 9 bases between. The CDR3 loop is CASSQSVSNQPQHF. The CDR3 DNA follows: TGTGCCAGCAGTCAATCAGTCAGCAATCAGCCCCAGCATTTT.

A single count supports this clone. The chain combines TRBV18 with TRBJ2-3, with unresolved D. This CDR3 is built from 15 residues. The germline V gene encodes CDR1 KGHSH and CDR2 LQKENI. Trimming took off 3 bases at V and 2 bases at J, with 12 bases between the two ends. CDR3 region: CASSPERSNTDTQYF. The CDR3 bases are TGTGCCAGCTCACCCGAACGGTCAAACACAGATACGCAGTATTTT.

The CDR3 here is CASSLRPWEQFF. The CDR3 DNA is TGTGCCAGCAGCTTGAGGCCTTGGGAGCAGTTCTTC. This chain links TRBV11-2 with TRBJ2-1; D gene uncertain. CDR3 size: 12 residues. V was shortened by 3 bases and J by 10 bases, with 10 bases between the two germline ends. Germline CDR1 is SGHAT and CDR2 is FQNNGV.

The chain couples TRBV24-1 to TRBJ2-1, with D possibly TRBD1 on 6 matching bases. This CDR3 is 16 amino acids long. Germline-derived CDR1 and CDR2 are KGHDR and SFDVKD. Trimming took off 5 bases at V and 3 bases at J, with 16 bases between the two ends. The CDR3 region is CATSAPDRPLYNEQFF. CDR3 bases: TGTGCCACCAGTGCCCCAGACAGGCCCCTCTACAATGAGCAGTTCTTC.

As for this clone: The sample has other DNA sequences that encode this CDR3 too. The chain carries TRBV3-1 (or the pseudogene TRBV3-2) and TRBJ2-1; 12 bases line up with TRBD2. J lost 9 bases, V lost 6 bases, and 3 bases had no gene match. The CDR3 is 13 residues long. Germline V gives CDR1 LGHDT, CDR2 YNNKEL (reference sequence). The CDR3 here is CASSLLAGGEQFF. CDR3 nucleotide sequence: TGTGCCAGCAGTTTACTAGCGGGAGGTGAGCAGTTCTTC.

The chain employs TRBV5-6 and TRBJ2-7; possible D gene TRBD1, 5 bases. V lost 1 base and J 2 bases, leaving 10 bases between the germline ends. Germline V gene data show CDR1 as SGHDT and CDR2 as YYEEEE. The CDR3 totals 14 residues. The CDR3 DNA sequence: TGTGCCAGCAGCTTGACGCAGGGCGCCTACGAGCAGTACTTC. Protein sequence: CASSLTQGAYEQYF. The full variable domain, with the rest looked up from reference TRBV5-6 and TRBJ2-7, is DAGVTQSPTHLIKTRGQQVTLRCSPKSGHDTVSWYQQALGQGPQFIFQYYEEEERQRGNFPDRFSGHQFPNYSSELNVNALLLGDSALYLCASSLTQGAYEQYFGPGTRLTVT.

This clone was recorded once. This chain connects TRBV3-1 (or the pseudogene TRBV3-2) to TRBJ1-6; weak D call: TRBD1 (6 bases). Trimming shortened V by 5 bases and J by 8 bases, and 10 bases separated the two germline ends. There are 13 residues in the CDR3. The germline V gene has CDR1 LGHDT and CDR2 YNNKEL (reference sequence). The CDR3 here is CASSSGTYSPLHF. The CDR3, as DNA: TGTGCCAGCAGCTCAGGGACATATTCACCCCTCCACTTT.

The chain links TRBV30 to TRBJ2-3; the D is unclear. This CDR3 comprises 13 residues. V was clipped by 2 bases and J by 3 bases, with 9 bases between them. The V gene's germline CDR1 is GTSNPN and CDR2 SVGIG (reference sequence). The CDR3 coding sequence is TGTGCCTGGAGTATTAGCAGAACAGATACGCAGTATTTT. This codes for CAWSISRTDTQYF.

V and J are TRBV2 and TRBJ2-6, with 10 bases lining up with TRBD1. This CDR3 has 16 residues. J was trimmed by 0 bases and V by 7 bases; bases with no gene match: 3. Germline lookup yields CDR1 SNHLY and CDR2 FYNNEI. The CDR3 coding sequence is TGTGCCAGCACAGGGACAGGGGTCTCTGGGGCCAACGTCCTGACTTTC. Its protein is CASTGTGVSGANVLTF.

The CDR3 DNA follows: TGCGCCAGCAGCCTCGGGCAGGGGGACTATGGCTACACCTTC. The encoded protein is CASSLGQGDYGYTF. The chain carries TRBV4-1 and TRBJ1-2, with TRBD1 matching over 7 bases. The V segment lost 4 bases and the J segment 3 bases; nucleotides outside the gene matches: 5. Looked up from germline, CDR1 is MGHRA and CDR2 is YSYEKL. The length of the CDR3 is 14 residues.

The chain uses TRBV28 and TRBJ2-7; perhaps TRBD2 as D (7 bases). Germline loops: CDR1 MDHEN, CDR2 SYDVKM. This CDR3 has 14 amino acids. V was cut by 7 bases and J by 2 bases, with 15 bases left in between. Written as DNA, the CDR3 is TGTGCCAGCACCCCCGGGGGGCGCCCCTACGAGCAGTACTTC. This sequence encodes CASTPGGRPYEQYF.